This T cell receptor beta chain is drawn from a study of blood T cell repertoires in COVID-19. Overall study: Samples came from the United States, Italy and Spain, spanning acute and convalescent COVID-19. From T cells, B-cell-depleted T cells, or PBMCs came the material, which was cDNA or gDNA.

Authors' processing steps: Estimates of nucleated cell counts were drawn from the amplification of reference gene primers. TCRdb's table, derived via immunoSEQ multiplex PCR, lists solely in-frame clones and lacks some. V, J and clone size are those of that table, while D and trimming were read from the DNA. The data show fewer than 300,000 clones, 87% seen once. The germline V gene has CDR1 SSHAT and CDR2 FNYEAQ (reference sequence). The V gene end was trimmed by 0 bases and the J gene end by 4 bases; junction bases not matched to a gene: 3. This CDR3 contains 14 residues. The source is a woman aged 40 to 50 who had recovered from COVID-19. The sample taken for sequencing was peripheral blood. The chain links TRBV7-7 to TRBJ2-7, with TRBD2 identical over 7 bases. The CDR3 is CASSLAAGTYEQYF. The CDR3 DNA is TGTGCCAGCAGCTTAGCAGCGGGGACGTACGAGCAGTACTTC.